What follows is one TCR beta chain and its context. Patients of the Seattle cohort, enrolled during active infection, were followed longitudinally. CDR1 and CDR2 (germline): GTSNPN, SVGIG (reference sequence). V lost 3 bases and J lost 7; bases outside the gene matches: 3. CDR3 length equals 14 residues. The data stem from a study of blood T cell repertoires in COVID-19. Looking at the study overall: T cells, B-cell-depleted T cells, or PBMCs supplied cDNA or gDNA.

Sequenced by immunoSEQ multiplex PCR; TCRdb stores in-frame clones only, minus some. The sample has 180,000 or so clones; around 84% are singletons. V gene TRBV30 combines with J gene TRBJ2-1, with 13 bases fitting TRBD2. The specimen sequenced was peripheral blood. This clonotype was sampled from a woman between 70 and 85 years old with COVID-19, enrolled during active disease. The CDR3 nucleotides are TGTGCCTGGAGACTAGCGGGAGGGAGGAATGAGCAGTTCTTC. This gives the protein CAWRLAGGRNEQFF. Supplemented by reference TRBV30 and TRBJ2-1, the full variable domain reads SQTIHQWPATLVQPVGSPLSLECTVEGTSNPNLYWYRQAAGRGLQLLFYSVGIGQISSEVPQNLSASRPQDRQFILSSKKLLLSDSGFYLCAWRLAGGRNEQFFGPGTRLTVL.